This T cell receptor beta chain appears in the sequencing data of a study of shared clonotypes between healthy human individuals. The CDR3 consists of 13 residues. With 3 bases clipped from V and 4 bases from J, the junction kept 3 bases outside the gene matches. CDR1 KGHSH and CDR2 LQKENI come from the germline V gene. In the authors' workflow: Junction-only sequences without quality scores were provided by ImmunoSEQ, so filtering was different. The assay was immunoSEQ multiplex PCR, and TCRdb's table has in-frame clones only and misses some. Clone size and V and J calls were adopted from that table, with D and trimming inferred from the DNA. This table has about 2.3 million clones, 85% to 95% appearing once. Notes on this clone: Antigen specificity is unknown. Other DNA sequences within the sample encode an identical CDR3.

Study observations and caveats: Sharing across four donors was highest in naive CD4 (roughly 5%) and lowest in memory CD8 (about 0.4%).

Input material: naive CD4+ T cells from PBMCs. Specified subset: CD45RA+ positively selected. The chain recombines TRBV18 with TRBJ2-7, with 7 bases that match TRBD1. The origin of this receptor is a man aged 18 to 29 in good health. Some clones in this sample may be carry-over from other donors' samples. This CDR3 is CASSPGQTYEQYF. The CDR3 nucleotides are TGTGCCAGCTCACCGGGACAGACGTACGAGCAGTACTTC.